This T cell receptor beta chain was identified in a study of blood T cell repertoires in COVID-19. Turning to the study itself: The United States, Italy and Spain were the sources of the acute and convalescent COVID-19 samples. T cells, B-cell-depleted T cells, or PBMCs provided the cDNA or gDNA that served as material.

The V and J ends lost 5 bases and 5 bases, in that order; junction bases with no gene match: 18. The CDR3 is 19 residues long. Germline V gene sequence: CDR1 LNHNV, CDR2 YYDKDF (reference sequence). Measured with immunoSEQ multiplex PCR; TCRdb has only the in-frame clones, and not every one. Of tens of thousands of clones listed, around 80% are singletons. The chain carries TRBV15 and TRBJ1-5, with TRBD1 identical over 10 bases. The sequence came from a man in his fifties or sixties with active COVID-19. The sample consisted of peripheral blood. The CDR3 region is CATSGSDRGHVFSYQPQHF. The CDR3 DNA follows: TGTGCCACCAGCGGATCTGACAGGGGGCATGTTTTTTCGTATCAGCCCCAGCATTTT.